The clone carrying this TCR beta chain has just a few counts. What it binds is unknown. This sample was included in a study of T cell repertoires in cytomegalovirus infection. Study-level background: Carrying CMV and the relevant HLA type showed in public TCR beta signatures.

The CDR3 consists of 14 residues. V lost 0 bases to trimming and J lost 6 bases, with 12 bases between them. CDR1 SEHNR and CDR2 FQNEAQ come from the germline V gene (reference sequence). Study findings and constraints: HLA-C-restricted, CMV-specific TCR beta clonotypes were dominant ex vivo. Carriers of CMV plus the relevant HLA were identified by cumulative public TCR beta family frequency.

TCRdb passed the reads through MiXCR, listing each CDR3 protein once. The profile shows 300,000 or so distinct CDR3 sequences, 20% to 30% of them singletons. Material: PBMCs. This sequence was found in a human donor in good health (CMV status not recorded). Some clones in this sample may be carry-over from other donors' samples. The chain uses TRBV7-9 and TRBJ2-7; TRBD2 might be the D (6 bases). In DNA, the CDR3 is TGTGCCAGCAGCTTAGCGGGGGGTAGGGGCGAGCAGTACTTC. Its protein product is CASSLAGGRGEQYF.